This T cell receptor (beta chain) was identified during a study of T cells in Graves' hyperthyroidism and ophthalmopathy. Whole-study findings and limits: The model foresaw ophthalmopathy a median roughly 6.6 months prior to onset.

Note on this clonotype: Its specificity is not known.

Newly diagnosed hyperthyroidism, duration under 2 months, in patients aged 18 to 65. It was RNA transcripts that yielded the amplified TCR beta CDR3 regions. HTBI primers were used for first-round RT-PCR of the TCR CDR3. TCRdb re-analysed the multiplex PCR reads in MiXCR, keeping a single row per CDR3 protein. Among a few hundred thousand distinct CDR3 sequences listed, under 15% were seen once. Germline lookup yields CDR1 MGHRA and CDR2 YSYEKL. The CDR3 contains 15 residues. Trimming cost V 0 bases and J 3 bases, with 12 bases left between them. The genes are TRBV4-1 and TRBJ2-7; D perhaps matches TRBD1 (6 bases). Sequenced: blood. This sequence was found in a woman in her twenties or thirties with Graves' hyperthyroidism. The CDR3 loop is CASSQDPGRGYEQYF. CDR3 bases: TGCGCCAGCAGCCAAGATCCAGGCAGGGGCTACGAGCAGTACTTC.